This is a list of T cell receptor beta chains from one sample in a study of metastatic and nonmetastatic thyroid tumors. TCRdb reprocessed the PCR reads using MiXCR. This table has 27,000 or so clones, around 16% appearing once. Sequenced sample: blood. The receptors were sampled from a male donor with papillary thyroid cancer or a benign thyroid nodule (not recorded which). Some clones in this sample may be carry-over from other donors' samples. CDR3s include the opening cysteine and the closing phenylalanine or tryptophan. The order of the fields is CDR3 DNA, CDR3 protein, clone size, V gene, J gene, D gene. A D gene is named only where the DNA matches it firmly. Expanded clones are given a class, and other clones once, few, many or no size at all.

CDR3 DNA: TGTGCCAGCAGTTACGGGCGGGGTTCTGGGGCCAACGTCCTGACTTTC
CDR3 protein: CASSYGRGSGANVLTF
clone size: many
V gene: TRBV6-5
J gene: TRBJ2-6
D gene: NA

CDR3 DNA: TGTGCCAGCCTCACTGGGACTAGCGTGTACGAGCAGTACTTC
CDR3 protein: CASLTGTSVYEQYF
clone size: few
V gene: TRBV2
J gene: TRBJ2-7
D gene: TRBD2

CDR3 DNA: TGTGCCAGCAGCTCGGCCTCGAACACCGGGGAGCTGTTTTTT
CDR3 protein: CASSSASNTGELFF
clone size: NA
V gene: TRBV11-2
J gene: TRBJ2-2
D gene: NA

CDR3 DNA: TGCAGTGCTAGAGACGTTAGGACCGCGGGAGACTACACCTTC
CDR3 protein: CSARDVRTAGDYTF
clone size: medium-sized
V gene: TRBV20-1
J gene: TRBJ1-2
D gene: NA

CDR3 DNA: TGTGCCAGCGGTAGGAGGCTGTCACCTAACACCGGGGAGCTGTTTTTT
CDR3 protein: CASGRRLSPNTGELFF
clone size: many
V gene: TRBV5-6
J gene: TRBJ2-2
D gene: NA

CDR3 DNA: TGTGCCAGCTCGCCAGGGTTTGAAACCGGGGAGCTGTTTTTT
CDR3 protein: CASSPGFETGELFF
clone size: NA
V gene: TRBV18
J gene: TRBJ2-2
D gene: NA

CDR3 DNA: TGTGCCAGCAGCAGGGTGGTTTACACCGGGGAGCTGTTTTTT
CDR3 protein: CASSRVVYTGELFF
clone size: NA
V gene: TRBV6-1
J gene: TRBJ2-2
D gene: NA

CDR3 DNA: TGTGCTAGCTGCTTGGGACAGCGGGCTTCTGAGCAGTTCTTC
CDR3 protein: CASCLGQRASEQFF
clone size: NA
V gene: TRBV7-7
J gene: TRBJ2-1
D gene: NA

CDR3 DNA: TGCAGTGCGAGAAGCGGGGGGGACTCCTACGAGCAGTACTTC
CDR3 protein: CSARSGGDSYEQYF
clone size: NA
V gene: TRBV20-1
J gene: TRBJ2-7
D gene: TRBD2

CDR3 DNA: TGTGCCAGTAACTACAGGGGGATGATGAACACTGAAGCTTTCTTT
CDR3 protein: CASNYRGMMNTEAFF
clone size: many
V gene: TRBV7-8
J gene: TRBJ1-1
D gene: TRBD1

CDR3 DNA: TGCGCCAGCAGCATACCGGGACTAGGCCACGAGCAGTACTTC
CDR3 protein: CASSIPGLGHEQYF
clone size: NA
V gene: TRBV5-1
J gene: TRBJ2-7
D gene: TRBD2

CDR3 DNA: TGCGCCAGCAGCCAAGTGGGGGCCAGCTATGGCTACACCTTC
CDR3 protein: CASSQVGASYGYTF
clone size: NA
V gene: TRBV4-1
J gene: TRBJ1-2
D gene: NA

CDR3 DNA: TGTGCCAGCAGTTACTTAAGGGGCAGTCAGCCCCAGCATTTT
CDR3 protein: CASSYLRGSQPQHF
clone size: many
V gene: TRBV6-2/TRBV6-3
J gene: TRBJ1-5
D gene: NA

CDR3 DNA: TGTGCCAGCAGCGCTACGCAGGAGGGGCAAGGGGAGCAGTACTTC
CDR3 protein: CASSATQEGQGEQYF
clone size: many
V gene: TRBV7-8
J gene: TRBJ2-7
D gene: NA

CDR3 DNA: TGCAGCGTCGAGAAGGGACAGATGAACACTGAAGCTTTCTTT
CDR3 protein: CSVEKGQMNTEAFF
clone size: many
V gene: TRBV29-1
J gene: TRBJ1-1
D gene: TRBD1

CDR3 DNA: TGCAGTGCCAGGACTTCCTACAATGAGCAGTTCTTC
CDR3 protein: CSARTSYNEQFF
clone size: many
V gene: TRBV20-1
J gene: TRBJ2-1
D gene: NA

CDR3 DNA: TGTGCCACCAGCGGGTGGACTAGCGGGCCAACCTACGGGCAGTACTTC
CDR3 protein: CATSGWTSGPTYGQYF
clone size: NA
V gene: TRBV15
J gene: TRBJ2-7
D gene: TRBD2

CDR3 DNA: TGTGCCAGTAGTATAATCCGGGAGACCTACAATGAGCAGTTCTTC
CDR3 protein: CASSIIRETYNEQFF
clone size: many
V gene: TRBV19
J gene: TRBJ2-1
D gene: NA

CDR3 DNA: TGTGCCAGCACCCCAGGCCGGGGGTTCAATGTAGCTTTCTTT
CDR3 protein: CASTPGRGFNVAFF
clone size: many
V gene: TRBV7-3
J gene: TRBJ1-1
D gene: NA

CDR3 DNA: TGCGCCAGCAGCTTGATGGGGAGCTCCTACGAGCAGTACTTC
CDR3 protein: CASSLMGSSYEQYF
clone size: many
V gene: TRBV5-1
J gene: TRBJ2-7
D gene: NA

CDR3 DNA: TGTGCTAGTGGTTTGGTACTGGGGGGTCGGCCCGGGGAGCTGTTTTTT
CDR3 protein: CASGLVLGGRPGELFF
clone size: many
V gene: TRBV12-5
J gene: TRBJ2-2
D gene: NA

CDR3 DNA: TGTGCCAGCAGTTTGATTAGGGCAGGGGAGAATTCACCCCTCCACTTT
CDR3 protein: CASSLIRAGENSPLHF
clone size: few
V gene: TRBV28
J gene: TRBJ1-6
D gene: NA

CDR3 DNA: TGCAGTGCTCCTCTACCGACAGGGTCGAACACTGAAGCTTTCTTT
CDR3 protein: CSAPLPTGSNTEAFF
clone size: many
V gene: TRBV20-1
J gene: TRBJ1-1
D gene: TRBD1

CDR3 DNA: TGTGCCAGCAGCTGGGGACTAGGAACCACAGATACGCAGTATTTT
CDR3 protein: CASSWGLGTTDTQYF
clone size: NA
V gene: TRBV11-2
J gene: TRBJ2-3
D gene: TRBD2

CDR3 DNA: TGTAGTGCCTGGCCTGGGCAGGACTACGATCAGTACTTC
CDR3 protein: CSAWPGQDYDQYF
clone size: NA
V gene: TRBV20-1
J gene: TRBJ2-7
D gene: NA

CDR3 DNA: TGTGCCAGTAGTAGGAAAGACGGGGGATCACCCCTCCACTTT
CDR3 protein: CASSRKDGGSPLHF
clone size: many
V gene: TRBV19
J gene: TRBJ1-6
D gene: NA

CDR3 DNA: TGTGCCAGCCAGCGGCCAGGGGGCTCCTACGAGCAGTACTTC
CDR3 protein: CASQRPGGSYEQYF
clone size: many
V gene: TRBV28
J gene: TRBJ2-7
D gene: TRBD1

CDR3 DNA: TGCGCCAGCAGCCAGGGGGCCGGGGAGCTGTTTTTT
CDR3 protein: CASSQGAGELFF
clone size: many
V gene: TRBV5-1
J gene: TRBJ2-2
D gene: TRBD1

CDR3 DNA: TGTGCCTGGAGCTTAGACAGAGATCAGCCCCAGCATTTT
CDR3 protein: CAWSLDRDQPQHF
clone size: many
V gene: TRBV30
J gene: TRBJ1-5
D gene: NA

CDR3 DNA: TGTGCCAGCAGTTCCAACGACAGGGCGTCCGGGGAGCTGTTTTTT
CDR3 protein: CASSSNDRASGELFF
clone size: many
V gene: TRBV28
J gene: TRBJ2-2
D gene: TRBD1

CDR3 DNA: TGTGCCAGCAGTTACTCCCGGGAGGCTCTAGGGCAGTACTTC
CDR3 protein: CASSYSREALGQYF
clone size: many
V gene: TRBV6-5
J gene: TRBJ2-7
D gene: TRBD2

CDR3 DNA: TGTGCCAGCAGCTTGGTTTGGCGGGGGGGCCCGGGCACAGATACGCAGTATTTT
CDR3 protein: CASSLVWRGGPGTDTQYF
clone size: many
V gene: TRBV5-4
J gene: TRBJ2-3
D gene: TRBD2

CDR3 DNA: TGTGCCAGCAGCTTCGATCTGAGCCAAGAGACCCAGTACTTC
CDR3 protein: CASSFDLSQETQYF
clone size: many
V gene: TRBV7-9
J gene: TRBJ2-5
D gene: NA